These T cell receptor beta chains were read from a single sample in a study of early T cells in non-severe SARS-CoV-2 infection. TCRdb ran MiXCR on the 5' RACE reads and lists one entry per CDR3 protein. The profile shows 70,000 to 90,000 distinct CDR3 sequences, about 10% of them singletons. Here the sequenced sample was whole blood, taken at baseline. These receptors originate from an adult who was a healthcare worker with PCR-confirmed SARS-CoV-2 infection or an uninfected control (not recorded which). Each CDR3 is given with its conserved first and last residue. Fields, in order: clone size, J gene, V gene, D gene, CDR3 DNA, CDR3 protein. A D gene is named only where the DNA matches it firmly. Not every row has a clone size; where given, it reads once, few, many or a size class.

>.|TRBJ1-2|TRBV24-1|TRBD1
TGTGCCACCAGCGGCCGCGGGACAGGGGATCCACTCGGCTATGGCTACACCTTC
CATSGRGTGDPLGYGYTF
>few|TRBJ2-1|TRBV5-4|TRBD2
TGTGCCAGCAGCTTGGCCGGCGGGAGGTCCTACAATGAGCAGTTCTTC
CASSLAGGRSYNEQFF
>few|TRBJ2-5|TRBV25-1|TRBD2
TGTGCCAGCAGCCTACTAGCGGGAGGTCAAGAGACCCAGTACTTC
CASSLLAGGQETQYF
>few|TRBJ2-1|TRBV30|TRBD2
TGTGCCTGGAGGCTAGCGGGTGCTCTGAATGAGCAGTTCTTC
CAWRLAGALNEQFF
>few|TRBJ2-6|TRBV7-9|.
TGTGCCTTGGACACTGGGGCCAACGTCCTGACTTTC
CALDTGANVLTF
>many|TRBJ2-1|TRBV11-3|TRBD2
TGTGCCAGCAGCCTGAGCGGGACTGACAATGAAGAGCAGTTCTTC
CASSLSGTDNEEQFF
>many|TRBJ1-2|TRBV19|.
TGTGCCAGTAGTACCCCGGGGGGGGGCTACACCTTC
CASSTPGGGYTF
>many|TRBJ2-5|TRBV4-2|TRBD2
TGTGCCAGCAGCCTTCGGACTAGCGGTGAGACCCAGTACTTC
CASSLRTSGETQYF
>few|TRBJ2-2|TRBV23-1|.
TGCGCCAGCAGACACACCGGGGAGCTGTTTTTT
CASRHTGELFF
>many|TRBJ2-6|TRBV6-6|.
TGTGCCAGCAGTTACCGGGGGCCTGGGGCCAACGTCCTGACTTTC
CASSYRGPGANVLTF
>.|TRBJ2-1|TRBV7-2|.
TGTGCCAGCACAAACACCCTGGCATCATCCTTC
CASTNTLASSF
>.|TRBJ2-7|TRBV7-3|.
TGTGCCAGCAGCTCGCAGGGGGGGTCCTACGAGCAGTACTTC
CASSSQGGSYEQYF
>many|TRBJ2-2|TRBV29-1|TRBD2
TGCAGCGTTGAGCCTAGCGGGAGAATCGGGGAGCTGTTTTTT
CSVEPSGRIGELFF
>many|TRBJ2-2|TRBV6-4|.
TGTGCCAGCAGTGACGCGAACACCGGGGAGCTGTTTTTT
CASSDANTGELFF
>many|TRBJ2-5|TRBV7-2|.
TGTGCCAGCAGCCCCAAGGGGGGGTCCCAGTACTTC
CASSPKGGSQYF
>.|TRBJ2-4|TRBV2|.
TGTGCCAGCAGGGTCAGGGAACCCAAAAACATTCAGTACTTC
CASRVREPKNIQYF
>many|TRBJ2-2|TRBV14|.
TGTGCCAGCAGAAGGAGGGGCACTAACACCGGGGAGCTGTTTTTT
CASRRRGTNTGELFF
>.|TRBJ2-1|TRBV11-2|.
TGTGCCAGCAGCTTAGGTTCGAGGGCCGCCTACAATGAGCAGTTCTTC
CASSLGSRAAYNEQFF
>few|TRBJ2-1|TRBV9|TRBD2
TGTGCCAGCAGCGTAGCGCTAGCGGGAGATAATGAGCAGTTCTTC
CASSVALAGDNEQFF
>few|TRBJ2-7|TRBV7-2|.
TGTGCCAGCAGCCGCAGAGGAGGCGCTGAAATTGAGCAGTACTTC
CASSRRGGAEIEQYF
>many|TRBJ1-1|TRBV15|TRBD1
TGTGCCACCAGAAGACAGGGGGCCGCTGAAGCTTTCTTT
CATRRQGAAEAFF
>few|TRBJ2-1|TRBV20-1|TRBD2
TGCAGTGCTAGAGTGCTAGCGGGAGGAAAGTTTTACAATGAGCAGTTCTTC
CSARVLAGGKFYNEQFF
>few|TRBJ2-2|TRBV30|.
TGTGCCTGGAAGAATACCGGGGAGCTGTTTTTT
CAWKNTGELFF
>.|TRBJ2-7|TRBV7-9|TRBD2
TGTGCCAGCAGCCCCCTCCTCATAGCGGGAGCGGCCTACGAGCAGTACTTC
CASSPLLIAGAAYEQYF
>many|TRBJ2-1|TRBV25-1|.
TGTGCCAGCAGTGAGAGAGTGACTAGAGACAGGGTCCAATACAATGAGCAGTTCTTC
CASSERVTRDRVQYNEQFF
>few|TRBJ2-5|TRBV6-6|.
TGTGCCAGCCTAAGCAGCGGTGGGGAAGAGACCCAGTACTTC
CASLSSGGEETQYF
>.|TRBJ1-2|TRBV14|.
TGTGCCAGCAGCCAAGAAAAGTGGCTGGGCTACACCTTC
CASSQEKWLGYTF
>many|TRBJ2-5|TRBV5-6|.
TGTGCCAGCAGCTTGTCGGGGATGGTCGAGACCCAGTACTTC
CASSLSGMVETQYF
>few|TRBJ2-5|TRBV27|TRBD2
TGTGCCAGCAGTAGCGAGCGGGACCCTGGGACCCAGTACTTC
CASSSERDPGTQYF
>many|TRBJ1-5|TRBV7-9|.
TGTGCCAGCAGCGGGTCGTCGGGGTATGATCAGCCCCAGCATTTT
CASSGSSGYDQPQHF
>few|TRBJ2-7|TRBV3-1|TRBD2
TGTGCCAGCAGCCATGGCGGGAGCCACGAGCAGTACTTC
CASSHGGSHEQYF
>few|TRBJ2-3|TRBV2|.
TGTGCCAGCAGTGAGGCCCACACAGATACGCAGTATTTT
CASSEAHTDTQYF
>.|TRBJ2-2|TRBV20-1|.
TGCAGTGCTAGTGCCCATAGGTCGAACACCGGGGAGCTGTTTTTT
CSASAHRSNTGELFF
>.|TRBJ2-7|TRBV18|TRBD2
TGTGCCAGCTCACCAGACAACTTGGGTGGGCTAGCGGGAGCTTACGAGCAGTACTTC
CASSPDNLGGLAGAYEQYF
>many|TRBJ1-1|TRBV9|TRBD1
TGTGCCAGCAGCGCCCAGCCTGGGACAGGGTACACTGAAGCTTTCTTT
CASSAQPGTGYTEAFF
>few|TRBJ2-3|TRBV18|.
TGTGCCAGCTCACCACTCGGGACTAGCACAGATACGCAGTATTTT
CASSPLGTSTDTQYF
>.|TRBJ2-1|TRBV7-3|TRBD1
TGTGCCAGCAGCTTCCCGGGACAGGGATACAATGAGCAGTTCTTC
CASSFPGQGYNEQFF
>.|TRBJ2-3|TRBV27|TRBD2
TGTGCCAGCAGTTTTGGTAGCGGGAGTTGGGGCACAGATACGCAGTATTTT
CASSFGSGSWGTDTQYF
>.|TRBJ2-7|TRBV27|TRBD2
TGTGCCAGCAGGCAGCGGGAGGGAACCTACGAGCAGTACTTC
CASRQREGTYEQYF
>.|TRBJ1-2|TRBV9|.
TGTGCCAGCACCCCCTGGGACATTAAACCGGGCTATGGCTACACCTTC
CASTPWDIKPGYGYTF
>.|TRBJ1-1|TRBV18|.
TGTGCCAGCTCACCACGGGCAGGGAAGAACACTGAAGCTTTCTTT
CASSPRAGKNTEAFF